The 29 T cell receptor beta chains below all came from one sample that was sequenced in a study of siplizumab effects on memory and regulatory T cells. The table came from immunoSEQ multiplex PCR; TCRdb's copy has only in-frame clones and leaves some out. The sample records more than 95,000 clones, 85% to 95% being singletons. Sequencing was done on a sample of CD4+ T cells sorted from blood. The receptors here all came from a human donor in good health.

The count of this clone is one. V gene TRBV27 combines with J gene TRBJ2-1; D call uncertain. CDR1 MNHEY and CDR2 SMNVEV come from the germline V gene (reference sequence). The germline V and J ends were trimmed by 5 bases and 7 bases, with 6 bases remaining between them. The CDR3 totals 11 residues. This CDR3 is CASSLKNEQFF. The DNA of the CDR3 is TGTGCCAGCAGTCTGAAGAATGAGCAGTTCTTC.

There are a few counts of this clone. The chain recombines TRBV4-2 with TRBJ2-2, with TRBD1 matching 9 bases. The germline gives CDR1 LGHNA, CDR2 YNFKEQ. CDR3 length equals 17 residues. V shed 3 bases, J shed 2 bases, and the junction held 7 bases outside the gene matches. For the CDR3, the DNA is TGTGCCAGCAGCCACCCAAGGGGACAGGGCAACACCGGGGAGCTGTTTTTT. Translated: CASSHPRGQGNTGELFF.

J is TRBJ2-7 and V is TRBV9; TRBD1 is a possible D gene (6 bases). The germline CDR1 and CDR2 sequences are SGDLS and YYNGEE. The CDR3 extends over 15 amino acids. V dropped 0 bases and J dropped 3 bases, with 13 bases sitting between them. The CDR3 loop reads CASSVGGGGVYEQYF. Here the CDR3 DNA reads TGTGCCAGCAGCGTAGGAGGGGGTGGTGTCTACGAGCAGTACTTC.

DNA for the CDR3: TGTGCCCAGGACAGGGGTTCGATCACAGATACGCAGTATTTT. It is translated as CAQDRGSITDTQYF. The chain is built from TRBV30 and TRBJ2-3; 9 nucleotides line up with TRBD1. This CDR3 is 14 amino acids long. Trimming removed 8 bases from V and 2 bases from J; junction bases left unmatched: 8. Germline V gives CDR1 GTSNPN, CDR2 SVGIG (reference sequence).

The V and J genes are TRBV6-1 and TRBJ2-7; unclear D gene. This CDR3 is 14 amino acids long. Germline V lookup: CDR1 MNHNS, CDR2 SASEGT. Trimming took off 6 bases at V and 6 bases at J, with 18 bases between the two ends. CDR3 sequence reads: CASRPSGALGEQYF. CDR3 coding DNA: TGTGCCAGCAGGCCGTCGGGCGCCCTTGGCGAGCAGTACTTC.

The chain carries TRBV6-5 and TRBJ2-7, with 10 bases identical to TRBD2. Germline V gene data show CDR1 as MNHEY and CDR2 as SVGAGI. This CDR3 comprises 14 residues. V trimming: 5 bases; J trimming: 5 bases; junction bases outside the gene matches: 6. Written as DNA, the CDR3 is TGTGCCAGCAGTACTAGCGGGACAATCAACGAGCAGTACTTC. Its translation is CASSTSGTINEQYF.

The chain recombines TRBV7-3 with TRBJ2-2, with D uncertain. The CDR3 runs to 14 residues. Trimming took 1 base from V and 8 from J, leaving 11 bases between them. The germline V gene encodes CDR1 SGHTA and CDR2 FQGTGA. CDR3 protein: CASSLNGLAGELFF. The CDR3 DNA is TGTGCCAGCAGCTTAAACGGTCTGGCTGGGGAGCTGTTTTTT.

The chain couples TRBV7-3 to TRBJ1-3, with D perhaps TRBD1 (5 bases). Per the germline V gene, CDR1 is SGHTA and CDR2 is FQGTGA. Trimming pared 8 bases from V and 1 base from J, leaving 9 bases between. CDR3 length equals 13 residues. CDR3 in DNA: TGTGCCAGCCAACCAGGGTCTGGAAACACCATATATTTT. Protein sequence: CASQPGSGNTIYF. Full variable domain (rest looked up from reference TRBV7-3 and TRBJ1-3): GAGVSQTPSNKVTEKGKYVELRCDPISGHTALYWYRQSLGQGPEFLIYFQGTGAADDSGLPNDRFFAVRPEGSVSTLKIQRTERGDSAVYLCASQPGSGNTIYFGEGSWLTVV.

This chain links TRBV9 with TRBJ2-1; TRBD2 matches 8 bases. Germline values: CDR1 SGDLS, CDR2 YYNGEE. V trimming: 0 bases; J trimming: 6 bases; junction bases outside the gene matches: 8. The CDR3 covers 16 residues. The CDR3 coding sequence is TGTGCCAGCAGCGTAGAAGGGACTAGAGGTCGCAATGAGCAGTTCTTC. It translates to CASSVEGTRGRNEQFF.

This chain connects TRBV21-1 to TRBJ2-7; the table names TRBD1, a call not compared with the DNA. TRBV21-1 is a documented pseudogene. The CDR3 loop spans 18 amino acids. CDR3 loop: CASSNRDRDVLETYEQYF. In DNA form, the CDR3 reads TGTGCCAGCAGCAACCGGGACAGGGACGTGTTGGAGACCTACGAGCAGTACTTC.

The rearrangement links TRBV5-1 to TRBJ1-1; maybe TRBD1 (5 bases). Per the germline V gene, CDR1 is SGHRS and CDR2 is YFSETQ. V lost 4 bases and J 0 bases, leaving 16 bases between the germline ends. The CDR3 is 16 amino acids. CDR3 in DNA: TGCGCCAGCAGCCGGGACGGGACTTATCTGAACACTGAAGCTTTCTTT. Residues: CASSRDGTYLNTEAFF.

In DNA, the CDR3 is TGCGCCAGCAGCTTGGATAGCAACTATGGCTACACCTTC. Its protein product is CASSLDSNYGYTF. The chain recombines TRBV5-1 with TRBJ1-2, with D hard to call. The V end was cut by 0 bases, the J end by 2 bases, with 5 bases between. This CDR3 has 13 residues. In germline, CDR1 is SGHRS, CDR2 YFSETQ.

The chain employs TRBV15 and TRBJ2-7; D tentatively reads TRBD1 or TRBD2 (5 bases each). V lost 8 bases and J 5 bases, leaving 19 bases between the germline ends. The CDR3 totals 14 residues. The germline V gene has CDR1 LNHNV and CDR2 YYDKDF (reference sequence). The chain's CDR3 is CATGTREPSNEQYF. The CDR3 DNA reads as TGTGCCACCGGGACCCGGGAACCCTCGAACGAGCAGTACTTC.

The chain joins TRBV7-8 to TRBJ1-1; D unclear. Germline values: CDR1 SGHVS, CDR2 FQNEAQ. V was cut by 5 bases and J by 4 bases, with 11 bases left in between. The CDR3 consists of 13 residues. The CDR3 sequence: CASSPGGRTEAFF. CDR3 bases: TGTGCCAGCAGCCCCGGCGGGCGCACTGAAGCTTTCTTT. Together with reference TRBV7-8 and TRBJ1-1, the CDR3 gives the full variable domain: GAGVSQSPRYKVAKRGQDVALRCDPISGHVSLFWYQQALGQGPEFLTYFQNEAQLDKSGLPSDRFFAERPEGSVSTLKIQRTQQEDSAVYLCASSPGGRTEAFFGQGTRLTVV.

The V call is TRBV27, the J call TRBJ1-2; TRBD1 matches 7 bases. The J segment lost 5 bases and the V segment lost 1 base, leaving 7 bases of the junction unmatched. Germline V gene data show CDR1 as MNHEY and CDR2 as SMNVEV (reference sequence). This CDR3 region has 15 residues. CDR3: CASSLYGTALYGYTF. The CDR3 DNA reads TGTGCCAGCAGTTTATACGGGACAGCTCTTTATGGCTACACCTTC.

In the case of this clone: Other nucleotide sequences from this sample produce the same CDR3. The chain joins TRBV6-5 to TRBJ1-1; the D is unclear. Between the trimmed V and J ends, which lost 2 bases and 3 bases, there was a span of 10 bases. Germline CDR1 is MNHEY and CDR2 is SVGAGI. The CDR3 extends over 14 amino acids. The CDR3 here is CASSYGGLDTEAFF. CDR3 nucleotides: TGTGCCAGCAGTTACGGAGGGCTCGACACTGAAGCTTTCTTT.

The V call is TRBV27, the J call TRBJ2-1, with D uncertain. Germline V gene lookup returns CDR1 MNHEY and CDR2 SMNVEV (reference sequence). Trimming removed 6 bases at V and 6 bases at J, with 18 bases between. CDR3 length equals 15 residues. CDR3 coding DNA: TGTGCCAGCAGCCCACGGGCTGATAAGGTCAATGAGCAGTTCTTC. Protein sequence: CASSPRADKVNEQFF.

This chain connects TRBV7-3 to TRBJ2-3, with TRBD2 identical over 11 bases. CDR3 length: 15 amino acids. Germline-derived CDR1 and CDR2 are SGHTA and FQGTGA. J lost 5 bases, V lost 3 bases, and 4 bases had no gene match. DNA for the CDR3: TGTGCCAGCAGCTTTACTAGCGGGAGAGTAGATACGCAGTATTTT. The encoded protein is CASSFTSGRVDTQYF.

The V call is TRBV5-1, the J call TRBJ2-7, with 9 bases identical to TRBD2. Trimming at V came to 2 bases and at J to 5 bases, leaving 8 bases not matched to a gene. The CDR3 extends over 15 amino acids. The germline V gene encodes CDR1 SGHRS and CDR2 YFSETQ. The CDR3 DNA reads as TGCGCCAGCAGCTTAATTAGCGGGAGTTTGAACGAGCAGTACTTC. Amino acid sequence: CASSLISGSLNEQYF.

This chain uses TRBV10-3 with TRBJ1-2; TRBD1 might be the D (5 bases). This CDR3 comprises 13 residues. Per germline, CDR1 ENHRY and CDR2 SYGVKD. Trimming cost V 4 bases and J 4 bases, with 10 bases left between them. CDR3 amino acids: CAISGGDRYGYTF. The CDR3 coding sequence is TGTGCCATCAGTGGGGGGGACCGCTATGGCTACACCTTC.

The V gene is TRBV7-8, the J gene TRBJ2-7; TRBD2 matches at 14 bases. In germline, CDR1 is SGHVS, CDR2 FQNEAQ. There are 18 residues in the CDR3. V trimming: 0 bases; J trimming: 1 base; junction bases outside the gene matches: 5. DNA for the CDR3: TGTGCCAGCAGCTTAGCGCTGACTAGCGGGAGGGTTTCCTACGAGCAGTACTTC. This encodes CASSLALTSGRVSYEQYF.

This chain connects TRBV30 to TRBJ1-4; no definite D call. This CDR3 spans 16 amino acids. Trimming stripped 3 bases from V and 0 bases from J, with 14 bases between. Germline V gene data show CDR1 as GTSNPN and CDR2 as SVGIG (reference sequence). The CDR3 nucleotides read TGTGCCTGGAGATTCGGGTTCGGGGCAACTAATGAAAAACTGTTTTTT. This encodes CAWRFGFGATNEKLFF.

The chain combines TRBV4-1 with TRBJ2-2; 9 bases map to TRBD1. Germline values: CDR1 MGHRA, CDR2 YSYEKL. The J segment lost 6 bases and the V segment lost 5 bases, leaving 7 bases of the junction unmatched. The CDR3 runs to 15 residues. The CDR3 bases are TGCGCCAGCAGCTACAGTAGGACAGGGGCCGGGGAGCTGTTTTTT. Translated: CASSYSRTGAGELFF.

The V and J genes are TRBV28 and TRBJ2-1; 11 positions match TRBD2. V lost 4 bases and J lost 8; bases outside the gene matches: 7. The length of the CDR3 is 15 residues. Per germline, CDR1 MDHEN and CDR2 SYDVKM. This CDR3 reads CASSYSGRAMYEQFF. CDR3 nucleotide sequence: TGTGCCAGCAGTTATAGCGGGAGGGCCATGTATGAGCAGTTCTTC.

The rearrangement uses TRBV5-8 and TRBJ1-1; D unclear. This CDR3 region has 14 residues. Trimming took 2 bases from V and 7 from J, leaving 15 bases between them. CDR1 SGHTS and CDR2 YDEGEE come from the germline V gene. In DNA, the CDR3 is TGTGCCAGCAGCTTTTCTCGGCGGGAGGGTGAAGCTTTCTTT. As protein: CASSFSRREGEAFF.

In DNA, the CDR3 is TGTGCCTGGAGTGTAGGTCCAGGGGCGGACACCGGGGAGCTGTTTTTT. Encoded protein: CAWSVGPGADTGELFF. The chain links TRBV30 to TRBJ2-2; a possible D gene is TRBD1 (6 bases). This CDR3 region has 16 residues. Germline lookup yields CDR1 GTSNPN and CDR2 SVGIG (reference sequence). V lost 0 bases and J lost 3, with 14 bases in between.

A few counts support this clone. The rearrangement links TRBV7-9 to TRBJ1-2; D not resolved. CDR3 length: 13 amino acids. Germline CDR1 and CDR2: SEHNR and FQNEAQ (reference sequence). The V gene lost 1 base and the J gene lost 7 bases, with 10 bases spanning the gap. The CDR3, as DNA: TGTGCCAGCAGCTTAGGTGAGCTGGCTGGCTACACCTTC. Amino acid sequence: CASSLGELAGYTF.

The rearrangement uses TRBV14 and TRBJ1-2; D gene ambiguous. The germline CDR1 and CDR2 sequences are SGHDN and FVKESK. This CDR3 region has 13 residues. V was clipped by 4 bases and J by 4 bases, with 10 bases between them. CDR3 sequence reads: CASSRYEVYGYTF. The CDR3 nucleotides read TGTGCCAGCAGCCGATATGAGGTCTATGGCTACACCTTC.

This rearrangement joins TRBV29-1 to TRBJ2-7; D unclear. CDR1 and CDR2 (germline): SQVTM, ANQGSEA. Deletions cut 0 bases from V and 2 bases from J, with 8 bases between. The CDR3 loop spans 13 amino acids. This CDR3 is CSVEDSRTYEQYF. CDR3 sequence (DNA): TGCAGCGTTGAAGATTCTCGAACCTACGAGCAGTACTTC.